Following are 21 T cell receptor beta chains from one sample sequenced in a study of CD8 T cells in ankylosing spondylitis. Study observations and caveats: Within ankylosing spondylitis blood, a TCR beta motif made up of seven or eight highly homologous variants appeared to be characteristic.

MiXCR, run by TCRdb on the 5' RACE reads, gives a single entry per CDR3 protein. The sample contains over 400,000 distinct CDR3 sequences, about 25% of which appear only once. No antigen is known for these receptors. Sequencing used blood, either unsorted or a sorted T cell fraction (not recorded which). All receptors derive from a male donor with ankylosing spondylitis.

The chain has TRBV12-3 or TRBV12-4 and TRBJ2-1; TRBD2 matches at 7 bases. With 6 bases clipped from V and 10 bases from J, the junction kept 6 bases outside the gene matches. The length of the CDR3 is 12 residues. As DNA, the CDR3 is TGTGCCAGCAGCTACTACGGGGGGGAGCAGTTCTTC. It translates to CASSYYGGEQFF.

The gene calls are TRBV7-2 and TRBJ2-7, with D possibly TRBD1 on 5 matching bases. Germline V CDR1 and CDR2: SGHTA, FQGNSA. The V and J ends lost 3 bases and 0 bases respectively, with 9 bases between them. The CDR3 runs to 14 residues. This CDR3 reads CASSLDKASYEQYF. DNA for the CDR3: TGTGCCAGCAGCTTGGACAAGGCCTCCTACGAGCAGTACTTC.

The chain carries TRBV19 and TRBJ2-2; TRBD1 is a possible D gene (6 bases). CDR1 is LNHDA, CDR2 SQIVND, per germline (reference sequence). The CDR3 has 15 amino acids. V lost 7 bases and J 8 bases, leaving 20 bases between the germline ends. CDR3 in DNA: TGTGCCAGTACCCCGGCAGGGGATCCTGCAGGGGAGCTGTTTTTT. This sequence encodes CASTPAGDPAGELFF.

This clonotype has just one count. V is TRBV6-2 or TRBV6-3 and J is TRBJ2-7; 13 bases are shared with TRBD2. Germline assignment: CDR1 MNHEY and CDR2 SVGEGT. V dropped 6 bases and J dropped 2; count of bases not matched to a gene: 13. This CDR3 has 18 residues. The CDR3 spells CASSSIGLAGVRTYEQYV. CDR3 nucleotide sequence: TGTGCCAGCAGCTCCATCGGACTAGCGGGAGTGAGGACCTACGAGCAGTACGTC.

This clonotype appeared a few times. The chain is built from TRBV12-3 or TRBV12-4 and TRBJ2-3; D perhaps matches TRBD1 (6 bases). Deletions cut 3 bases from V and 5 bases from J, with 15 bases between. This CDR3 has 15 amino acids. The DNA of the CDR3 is TGTGCCAGCAGTTTGCTGGGGGCTAGGCAAGATACGCAGTATTTT. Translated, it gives CASSLLGARQDTQYF.

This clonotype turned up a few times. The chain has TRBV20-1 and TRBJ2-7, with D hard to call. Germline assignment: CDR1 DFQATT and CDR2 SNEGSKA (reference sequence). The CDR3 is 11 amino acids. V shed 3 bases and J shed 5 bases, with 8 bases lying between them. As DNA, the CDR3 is TGCAGTGCTAGGGGAAGGGACGAGCAGTACGTC. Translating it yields CSARGRDEQYV.

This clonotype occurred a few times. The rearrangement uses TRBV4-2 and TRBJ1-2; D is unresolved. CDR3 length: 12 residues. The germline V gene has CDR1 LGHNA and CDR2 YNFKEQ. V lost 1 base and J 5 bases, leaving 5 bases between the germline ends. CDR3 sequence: CASSQVEYGYTF. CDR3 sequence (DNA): TGTGCCAGCAGCCAAGTAGAGTATGGCTACACCTTC.

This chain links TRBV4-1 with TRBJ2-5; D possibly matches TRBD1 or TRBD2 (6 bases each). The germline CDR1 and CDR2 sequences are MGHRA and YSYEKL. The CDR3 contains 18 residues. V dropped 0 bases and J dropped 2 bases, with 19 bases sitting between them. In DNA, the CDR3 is TGCGCCAGCAGCCAAGATTGGGGGGACACTTATGTTCAAGAGACCCAGTACTTC. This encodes CASSQDWGDTYVQETQYF.

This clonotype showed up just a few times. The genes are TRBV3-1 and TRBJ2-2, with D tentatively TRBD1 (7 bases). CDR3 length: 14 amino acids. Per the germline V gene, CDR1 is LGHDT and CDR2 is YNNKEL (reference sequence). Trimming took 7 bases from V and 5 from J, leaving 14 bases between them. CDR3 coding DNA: TGTGCCAGCACGGTCCAGGGGGGTACCGGGGAGCTGTTTTTT. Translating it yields CASTVQGGTGELFF.

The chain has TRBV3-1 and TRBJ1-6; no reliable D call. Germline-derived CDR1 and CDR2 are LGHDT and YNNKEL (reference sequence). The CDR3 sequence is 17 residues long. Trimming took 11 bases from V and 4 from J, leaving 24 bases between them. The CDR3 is CACTQDPRAAYNSPLHF. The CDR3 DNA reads TGTGCCTGCACCCAAGACCCTCGGGCAGCTTATAATTCACCCCTCCACTTT.

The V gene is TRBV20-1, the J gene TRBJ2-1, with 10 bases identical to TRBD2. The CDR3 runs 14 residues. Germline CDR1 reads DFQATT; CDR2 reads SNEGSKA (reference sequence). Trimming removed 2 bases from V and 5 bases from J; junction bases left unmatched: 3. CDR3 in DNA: TGCAGTGCTAGATCCAGCGGGAGGGACAATGAGCAGTTCTTC. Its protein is CSARSSGRDNEQFF.

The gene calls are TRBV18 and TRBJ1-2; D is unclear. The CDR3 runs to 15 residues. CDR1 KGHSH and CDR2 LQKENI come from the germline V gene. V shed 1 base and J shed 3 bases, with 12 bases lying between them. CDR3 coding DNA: TGTGCCAGCTCACCACTCGAAGGCATTCACTATGGCTACACCTTC. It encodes CASSPLEGIHYGYTF.

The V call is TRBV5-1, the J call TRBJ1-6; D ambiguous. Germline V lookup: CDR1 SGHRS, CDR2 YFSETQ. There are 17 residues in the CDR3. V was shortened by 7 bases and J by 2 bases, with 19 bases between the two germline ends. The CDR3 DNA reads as TGCGCCAGCGAGAACAAGAAGGGAGAGACCTATAATTCACCCCTCCACTTT. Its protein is CASENKKGETYNSPLHF.

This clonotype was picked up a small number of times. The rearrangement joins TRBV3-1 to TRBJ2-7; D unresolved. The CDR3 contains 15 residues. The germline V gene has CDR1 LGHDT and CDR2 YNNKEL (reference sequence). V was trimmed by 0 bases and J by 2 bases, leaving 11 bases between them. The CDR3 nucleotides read TGTGCCAGCAGCCAAGATCGGGTACGGACCTACGAGCAGTACTTC. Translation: CASSQDRVRTYEQYF.

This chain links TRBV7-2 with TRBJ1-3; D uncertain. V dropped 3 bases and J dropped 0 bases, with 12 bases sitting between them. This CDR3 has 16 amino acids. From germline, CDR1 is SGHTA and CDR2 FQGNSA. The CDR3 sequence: CASSFSPGSSGNTIYF. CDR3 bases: TGTGCCAGCAGCTTCAGCCCGGGAAGCTCTGGAAACACCATATATTTT.

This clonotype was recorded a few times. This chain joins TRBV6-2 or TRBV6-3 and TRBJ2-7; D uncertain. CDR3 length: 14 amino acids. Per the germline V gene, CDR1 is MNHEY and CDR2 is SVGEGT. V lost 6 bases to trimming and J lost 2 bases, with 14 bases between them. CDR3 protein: CASSLDGLTYEQYV. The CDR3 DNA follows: TGTGCCAGCAGCCTGGACGGTCTTACCTACGAGCAGTACGTC.

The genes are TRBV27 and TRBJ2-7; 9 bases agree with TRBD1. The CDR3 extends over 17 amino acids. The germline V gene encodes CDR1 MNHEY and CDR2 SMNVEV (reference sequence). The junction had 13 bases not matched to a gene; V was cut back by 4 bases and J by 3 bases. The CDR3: CASSSLSSGTGLYEQYV. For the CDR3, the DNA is TGTGCCAGCAGTTCCCTATCCAGCGGGACAGGGCTCTACGAGCAGTACGTC.

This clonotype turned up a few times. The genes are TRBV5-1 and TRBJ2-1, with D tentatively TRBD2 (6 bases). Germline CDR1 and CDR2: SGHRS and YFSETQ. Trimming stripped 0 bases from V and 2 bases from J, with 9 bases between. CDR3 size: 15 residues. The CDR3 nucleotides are TGCGCCAGCAGCTTGGGACTAGGGGCCTACAATGAGCAGTTCTTC. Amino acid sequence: CASSLGLGAYNEQFF. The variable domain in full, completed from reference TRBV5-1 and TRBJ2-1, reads KAGVTQTPRYLIKTRGQQVTLSCSPISGHRSVSWYQQTPGQGLQFLFEYFSETQRNKGNFPGRFSGRQFSNSRSEMNVSTLELGDSALYLCASSLGLGAYNEQFFGPGTRLTVL.

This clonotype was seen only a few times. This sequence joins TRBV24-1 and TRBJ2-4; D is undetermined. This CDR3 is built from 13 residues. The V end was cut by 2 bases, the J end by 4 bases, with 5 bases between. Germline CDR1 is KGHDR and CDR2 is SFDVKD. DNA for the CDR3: TGTGCCACCAGTGATTCCGGAAAAAACATTCAGTACTTC. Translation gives CATSDSGKNIQYF.

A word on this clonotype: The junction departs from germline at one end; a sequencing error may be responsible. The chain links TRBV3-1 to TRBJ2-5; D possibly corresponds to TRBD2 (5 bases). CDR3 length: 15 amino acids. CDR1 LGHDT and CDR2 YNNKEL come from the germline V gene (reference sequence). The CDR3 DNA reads TGTGCCAGCAGCCATATAGAGCTAGCTAAAGAGACCCATTACTTC. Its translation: CASSHIELAKETHYF.

In DNA, the CDR3 is TGTGCCAGCAGTAGGGGACTCATCTACGAGCAGTACTTC. Protein: CASSRGLIYEQYF. The chain uses TRBV2 and TRBJ2-7; D perhaps matches TRBD2 (6 bases). CDR1 and CDR2 (germline): SNHLY, FYNNEI. V was clipped by 5 bases and J by 3 bases, with 11 bases between them. The CDR3 consists of 13 residues. Complete variable domain (other parts from reference TRBV2 and TRBJ2-7): EPEVTQTPSHQVTQMGQEVILRCVPISNHLYFYWYRQILGQKVEFLVSFYNNEISEKSEIFDDQFSVERPDGSNFTLKIRSTKLEDSAMYFCASSRGLIYEQYFGPGTRLTVT.